This note documents a single T cell receptor beta chain sequence. The sample originates from a study of OX40 agonist ivuxolimab in advanced cancers. Some clones are missing from TCRdb's copy, which holds only in-frame ones; the method was immunoSEQ multiplex PCR. Of about 62,000 clones in the sample, more than 65% were seen once. This material consisted of CD4+ or CD8+ T cells sorted from blood, taken in a trial of the OX40 agonist ivuxolimab. The source is an adult with an advanced solid tumor such as melanoma, head and neck, liver or kidney cancer.

CDR3 amino acids: CASSLDAVSIQYF. The CDR3 coding sequence is TGTGCCAGCAGCTTAGACGCCGTAAGCATTCAGTACTTC. V is TRBV11-3 and J is TRBJ2-4; D ambiguous. The V gene's germline CDR1 is SGHNT and CDR2 YENEEA. The CDR3 length is 13 residues. The ends were cut back, 0 bases at V and 9 bases at J, with 9 bases in the middle.